Listed here are 24 T cell receptor beta chains from one sample, sequenced in a study of T cell repertoires in cytomegalovirus infection (dated by TCRdb to about 2019). Sequencer: Illumina HiSeq 1500. The raw public data were reprocessed by TCRdb itself: fastp quality trimming at Q25, MiXCR clonotype calling, in-frame beta chains only. Every entry covers one CDR3 protein and lists the most common genes and DNA from its rows. The sample has some 240,000 distinct CDR3 sequences on record, 15% to 20% of them singletons. In total, the top ten clones hold around 47% of the sample. The specimen sequenced was CD8+ T cells from PBMCs. These receptors were collected from a human donor in good health (CMV status not recorded). Some clones in this sample may be carry-over from other donors' samples.

The chain uses TRBV6-2 or TRBV6-3 and TRBJ2-1, with no clear D. Germline V gene sequence: CDR1 MNHEY, CDR2 SVGEGT. V was cut by 2 bases and J by 9 bases, with 8 bases left in between. This CDR3 contains 12 residues. CDR3 nucleotide sequence: TGTGCCAGCAGTTACGGGGTCACTGAGCAGTTCTTC. Its translation: CASSYGVTEQFF.

In this sample, this clonotype turned up many times. The chain joins TRBV7-9 to TRBJ1-5; D is unresolved. The germline gives CDR1 SEHNR, CDR2 FQNEAQ (reference sequence). The CDR3 covers 15 residues. V gave up 1 base and J gave up 4 bases, with 11 bases separating them. As DNA, the CDR3 is TGTGCCAGCAGCTTAGGGACCGAGAGAAATCAGCCCCAGCATTTT. Translation gives CASSLGTERNQPQHF.

This clonotype came up many times. This sequence joins TRBV29-1 and TRBJ2-5; TRBD1 matches at 7 bases. V gave up 3 bases and J gave up 4 bases; unmatched junction bases: 14. The V gene's germline CDR1 is SQVTM and CDR2 ANQGSEA. This CDR3 region has 16 residues. The CDR3 sequence is CSVDVQETGPGETQYF. The CDR3 coding sequence is TGCAGCGTTGATGTTCAAGAGACAGGGCCGGGAGAGACCCAGTACTTC.

This clonotype appeared a few times. The gene calls are TRBV6-2 or TRBV6-3 and TRBJ1-5; D remains ambiguous. Trimming took 4 bases from V and 5 from J, leaving 6 bases between them. The CDR3 contains 12 residues. Per the germline V gene, CDR1 is MNHEY and CDR2 is SVGEGT. The CDR3 loop is CASSFWDQPQHF. The DNA for the CDR3 is TGTGCCAGCAGTTTCTGGGATCAGCCCCAGCATTTT.

This clonotype was counted at least ten times. This chain links TRBV10-3 with TRBJ2-3; D is ambiguous. Trimming stripped 2 bases from V and 0 bases from J, with 12 bases between. CDR1 is ENHRY and CDR2 is SYGVKD in the germline V gene. The CDR3 runs to 16 residues. The CDR3 DNA is TGTGCCATCAGTGAGCCGCGGACGGGCAGCACAGATACGCAGTATTTT. Translated: CAISEPRTGSTDTQYF.

This clonotype was observed a handful of times. The chain carries TRBV19 and TRBJ2-7; 7 bases line up with TRBD1. This CDR3 spans 15 amino acids. Germline V CDR1 and CDR2: LNHDA, SQIVND (reference sequence). J lost 0 bases, V lost 5 bases, and 7 bases had no gene match. CDR3 sequence (DNA): TGTGCCAGTAGTCCTAGGGACAGATACTCCTACGAGCAGTACTTC. Translation gives CASSPRDRYSYEQYF.

The chain joins TRBV12-3 or TRBV12-4 to TRBJ2-7, with TRBD1 as a possible D gene (5 bases). CDR3 length: 15 residues. Trimming pared 2 bases from V and 3 bases from J, leaving 14 bases between. CDR3 region: CASSLFSQGYYEQYF. As DNA, the CDR3 is TGTGCCAGCAGTTTATTCAGTCAGGGATACTACGAGCAGTACTTC.

This clonotype was seen only a few times. This chain uses TRBV6-6 with TRBJ2-1, with 7 bases identical to TRBD1. The J segment lost 4 bases and the V segment lost 1 base, leaving 7 bases of the junction unmatched. This CDR3 region has 16 residues. Germline V gives CDR1 MNHNY, CDR2 SVGAGI (reference sequence). Here the CDR3 reads CASSYLRGGEYNEQFF. The CDR3 region has the DNA TGTGCCAGCAGTTACTTGAGAGGGGGCGAGTACAATGAGCAGTTCTTC.

This chain uses TRBV7-2 with TRBJ2-2; 8 bases match TRBD2. J was trimmed by 9 bases and V by 4 bases; bases with no gene match: 4. The V gene's germline CDR1 is SGHTA and CDR2 FQGNSA. The CDR3 consists of 13 residues. The DNA of the CDR3 is TGTGCCAGCAGCTCGGGAGGGGGGAGGGAGCTGTTTTTT. Its translation is CASSSGGGRELFF.

The sample holds many counts of this clonotype. The chain carries TRBV12-3 or TRBV12-4 and TRBJ2-7; D unclear. Trimming left V 5 bases short and J 0 bases short, with 8 bases between. The CDR3 sequence is 13 residues long. CDR3 nucleotides: TGTGCCAGCAGTGAGGACCCCTCCTACGAGCAGTACTTC. The encoded protein is CASSEDPSYEQYF.

Ten or more counts support this clonotype. V is TRBV20-1 and J is TRBJ2-5, with D perhaps matching TRBD1 or TRBD2 (5 bases each). Germline CDR1 DFQATT, CDR2 SNEGSKA (reference sequence). The ends were cut back, 3 bases at V and 3 bases at J, with 14 bases in the middle. The CDR3 has 14 amino acids. The DNA of the CDR3 is TGCAGTGCTAGGTCCGGGACCAGTGAAGAGACCCAGTACTTC. Translated, it gives CSARSGTSEETQYF.

In its sample, this clonotype was seen many times. The chain combines TRBV12-3 or TRBV12-4 with TRBJ2-5, with no clear D. The CDR3 is made up of 13 amino acids. V lost 6 bases to trimming and J lost 0 bases, with 8 bases between them. The CDR3 loop is CASRSSYQETQYF. In nucleotides, the CDR3 is TGTGCCAGCAGGAGCTCATACCAAGAGACCCAGTACTTC.

The table lists this clonotype with a few counts. This sequence joins TRBV6-1 and TRBJ2-5; 12 bases are shared with TRBD2. Germline V gives CDR1 MNHNS, CDR2 SASEGT. V lost 1 base, J lost 2 bases, and 11 bases stayed unmatched. This CDR3 is 19 amino acids long. The CDR3 coding sequence is TGTGCCAGCAGTGAAGAACCCCTCTTCGGACTAGCGGGGCAAGAGACCCAGTACTTC. The encoded protein is CASSEEPLFGLAGQETQYF.

There are a few counts of this clonotype. The chain joins TRBV20-1 to TRBJ2-5; 7 bases are a match to TRBD1. V lost 5 bases to trimming and J lost 5 bases; unmatched junction nucleotides: 8. Germline V lookup: CDR1 DFQATT, CDR2 SNEGSKA (reference sequence). The CDR3 runs 13 residues. The CDR3 nucleotides are TGCAGTGCTCCCCGGGGACAGACGGAGACCCAGTACTTC. Residues: CSAPRGQTETQYF.

The chain couples TRBV28 to TRBJ2-3; TRBD1 aligns across 8 bases. Germline CDR1 and CDR2: MDHEN and SYDVKM. CDR3 length equals 16 residues. The V segment lost 5 bases and the J segment 2 bases; nucleotides outside the gene matches: 9. The DNA for the CDR3 is TGTGCCAGCAGTGCGAGGACAGGGATTTTCACAGATACGCAGTATTTT. This translates into CASSARTGIFTDTQYF.

There are a few counts of this clonotype. In nucleotides, the CDR3 is TGTGCCAGCAGCTTAGGGGACGGAGAAACTAACTATGGCTACACCTTC. Protein product: CASSLGDGETNYGYTF. This chain uses TRBV7-9 with TRBJ1-2, with TRBD1 as a possible D gene (5 bases). The germline V gene encodes CDR1 SEHNR and CDR2 FQNEAQ (reference sequence). There are 16 residues in the CDR3. Trimming shortened V by 1 base and J by 0 bases, and 12 bases separated the two germline ends.

In its sample, this clonotype was seen many times. The rearrangement joins TRBV7-8 to TRBJ2-3, with a weak D call TRBD1 (6 bases). From germline, CDR1 is SGHVS and CDR2 FQNEAQ. The germline V and J ends were trimmed by 8 bases and 2 bases, with 17 bases remaining between them. This CDR3 is built from 15 residues. The CDR3 sequence: CASRKSRTATDTQYF. The DNA for the CDR3 is TGTGCCAGCCGCAAATCCCGGACAGCCACAGATACGCAGTATTTT. Full variable domain (outside the CDR3, taken from reference TRBV7-8 and TRBJ2-3): GAGVSQSPRYKVAKRGQDVALRCDPISGHVSLFWYQQALGQGPEFLTYFQNEAQLDKSGLPSDRFFAERPEGSVSTLKIQRTQQEDSAVYLCASRKSRTATDTQYFGPGTRLTVL.

V is TRBV2 and J is TRBJ2-2; D tentatively reads TRBD1 or TRBD2 (5 bases each). V shed 8 bases and J shed 2 bases, with 15 bases lying between them. Per germline, CDR1 SNHLY and CDR2 FYNNEI. The CDR3 is made up of 15 amino acids. The CDR3 sequence is CASPRGGINTGELFF. The CDR3 DNA follows: TGTGCCAGCCCACGTGGGGGTATTAACACCGGGGAGCTGTTTTTT.

The V gene is TRBV20-1, the J gene TRBJ2-5, with D perhaps matching TRBD1 or TRBD2 (5 bases each). Trimming removed 5 bases at V and 2 bases at J, with 15 bases between. The CDR3 consists of 14 residues. The V gene's germline CDR1 is DFQATT and CDR2 SNEGSKA (reference sequence). The CDR3 loop is CSAFRPGRQETQYF. DNA for the CDR3: TGCAGTGCTTTCCGCCCGGGACGTCAAGAGACCCAGTACTTC.

In its sample, this clonotype was seen a few times. V and J are TRBV3-1 and TRBJ2-3; 7 nucleotides match TRBD1. Germline-derived CDR1 and CDR2 are LGHDT and YNNKEL (reference sequence). J gave up 6 bases and V 3 bases, and 9 bases lay outside the gene matches. The CDR3 covers 15 residues. CDR3: CASSHSDRMADTQYF. In DNA form, the CDR3 reads TGTGCCAGCAGCCATTCGGACAGGATGGCGGATACGCAGTATTTT.

This clonotype was counted at least ten times. This chain joins TRBV4-3 and TRBJ2-6; D is unclear. The germline V and J ends were trimmed by 0 bases and 4 bases, with 10 bases remaining between them. The V gene's germline CDR1 is LGHNA and CDR2 YSLEER. CDR3 length: 16 amino acids. The CDR3 coding sequence is TGCGCCAGCAGCCAAGATAAGGGAACCGGGGCCAACGTCCTGACTTTC. Amino acids: CASSQDKGTGANVLTF.

As concerns this clonotype: A much larger clone differs by one base, so this may be a read error. The rearrangement joins TRBV7-6 to TRBJ2-2, with 11 bases matching TRBD1. Germline V gene data show CDR1 as SGHVS and CDR2 as FNYEAQ. V shed 5 bases and J 12 bases; nucleotides not matched to a gene: 5. There are 13 residues in the CDR3. The CDR3 reads CASSGTGGGQLFF. The CDR3 nucleotides read TGTGCCAGCAGCGGGACAGGGGGAGGGCAGCTGTTTTTT.

This clonotype was counted many times. The rearrangement links TRBV7-2 to TRBJ1-1; possibly TRBD1 for D (6 bases). Germline assignment: CDR1 SGHTA and CDR2 FQGNSA. V lost 3 bases to trimming and J lost 8 bases, with 25 bases between them. The CDR3 has 17 amino acids. The CDR3 protein is CASSFSWGGPVYSEAFF. The CDR3 DNA follows: TGTGCCAGCAGCTTCTCTTGGGGGGGGCCGGTTTATAGCGAAGCTTTCTTT.

This clonotype was seen ten or more times. The chain has TRBV12-3 or TRBV12-4 and TRBJ2-1; D is perhaps TRBD1 (6 bases). The CDR3 is made up of 16 amino acids. V dropped 6 bases and J dropped 3 bases, with 18 bases sitting between them. The CDR3 protein is CASSIPGEWGYNEQFF. In DNA, the CDR3 is TGTGCCAGCAGCATCCCAGGGGAGTGGGGCTACAATGAGCAGTTCTTC.